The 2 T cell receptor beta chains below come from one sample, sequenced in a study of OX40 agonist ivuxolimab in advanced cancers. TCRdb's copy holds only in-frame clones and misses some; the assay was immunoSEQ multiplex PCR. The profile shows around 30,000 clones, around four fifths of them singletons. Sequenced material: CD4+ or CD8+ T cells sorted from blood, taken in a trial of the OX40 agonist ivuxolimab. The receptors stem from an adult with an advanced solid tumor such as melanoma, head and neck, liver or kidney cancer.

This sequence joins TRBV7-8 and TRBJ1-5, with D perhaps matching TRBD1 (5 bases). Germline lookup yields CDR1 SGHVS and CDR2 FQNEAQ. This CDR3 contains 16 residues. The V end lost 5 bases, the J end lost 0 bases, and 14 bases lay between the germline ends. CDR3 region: CASSPGRPYSNQPQHF. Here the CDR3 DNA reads TGTGCCAGCAGCCCGGGACGGCCTTATAGCAATCAGCCCCAGCATTTT.

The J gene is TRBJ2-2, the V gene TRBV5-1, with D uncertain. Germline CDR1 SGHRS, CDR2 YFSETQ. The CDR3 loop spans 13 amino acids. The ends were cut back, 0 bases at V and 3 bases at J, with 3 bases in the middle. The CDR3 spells CASSLDDTGELFF. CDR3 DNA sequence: TGCGCCAGCAGCTTGGATGACACCGGGGAGCTGTTTTTT.